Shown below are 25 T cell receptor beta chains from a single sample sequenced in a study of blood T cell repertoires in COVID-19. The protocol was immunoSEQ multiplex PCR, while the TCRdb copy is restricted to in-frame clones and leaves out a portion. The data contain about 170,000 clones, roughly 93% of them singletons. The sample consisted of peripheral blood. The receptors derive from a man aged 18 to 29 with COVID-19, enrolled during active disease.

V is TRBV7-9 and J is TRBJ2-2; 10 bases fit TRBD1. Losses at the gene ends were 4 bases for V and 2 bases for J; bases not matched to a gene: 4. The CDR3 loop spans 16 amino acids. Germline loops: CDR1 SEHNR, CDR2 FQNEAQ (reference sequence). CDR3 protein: CASSSRQGANTGELFF. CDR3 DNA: TGTGCCAGCAGCTCGCGACAGGGGGCTAACACCGGGGAGCTGTTTTTT.

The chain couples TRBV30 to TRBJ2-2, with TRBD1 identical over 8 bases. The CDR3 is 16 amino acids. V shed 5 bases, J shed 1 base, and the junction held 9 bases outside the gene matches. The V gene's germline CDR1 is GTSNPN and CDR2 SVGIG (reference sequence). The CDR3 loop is CAWESTTGENTGELFF. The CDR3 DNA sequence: TGTGCCTGGGAATCAACGACAGGGGAGAACACCGGGGAGCTGTTTTTT.

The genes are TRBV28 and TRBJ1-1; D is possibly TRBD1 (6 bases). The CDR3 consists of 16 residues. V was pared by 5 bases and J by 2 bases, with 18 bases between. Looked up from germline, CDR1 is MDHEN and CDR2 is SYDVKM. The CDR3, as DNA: TGTGCCAGCAGTCATACGAGGACAGACTCAAACACTGAAGCTTTCTTT. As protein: CASSHTRTDSNTEAFF.

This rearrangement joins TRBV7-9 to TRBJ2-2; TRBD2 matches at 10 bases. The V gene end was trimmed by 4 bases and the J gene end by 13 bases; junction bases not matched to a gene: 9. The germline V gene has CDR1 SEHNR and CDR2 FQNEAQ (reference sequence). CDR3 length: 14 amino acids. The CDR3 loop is CASSSPTIAGGLFF. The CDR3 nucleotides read TGTGCCAGCAGCTCACCGACCATAGCGGGAGGGCTGTTTTTT.

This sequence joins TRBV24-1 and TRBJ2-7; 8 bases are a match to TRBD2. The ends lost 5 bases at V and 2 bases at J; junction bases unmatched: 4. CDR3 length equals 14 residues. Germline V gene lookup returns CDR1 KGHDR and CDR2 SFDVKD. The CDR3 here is CATSAGGPTYEQYF. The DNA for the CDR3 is TGTGCCACCAGTGCGGGAGGGCCTACCTACGAGCAGTACTTC.

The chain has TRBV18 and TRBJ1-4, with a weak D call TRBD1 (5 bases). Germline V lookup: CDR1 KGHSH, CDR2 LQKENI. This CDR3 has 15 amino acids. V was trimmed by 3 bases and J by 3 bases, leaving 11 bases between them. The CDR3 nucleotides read TGTGCCAGCTCACCGGGGGAGGAAGCTAATGAAAAACTGTTTTTT. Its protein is CASSPGEEANEKLFF.

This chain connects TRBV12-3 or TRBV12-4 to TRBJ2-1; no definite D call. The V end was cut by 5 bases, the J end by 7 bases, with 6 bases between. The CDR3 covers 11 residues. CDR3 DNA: TGTGCCAGCAGTCGGGTGAATGAGCAGTTCTTC. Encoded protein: CASSRVNEQFF.

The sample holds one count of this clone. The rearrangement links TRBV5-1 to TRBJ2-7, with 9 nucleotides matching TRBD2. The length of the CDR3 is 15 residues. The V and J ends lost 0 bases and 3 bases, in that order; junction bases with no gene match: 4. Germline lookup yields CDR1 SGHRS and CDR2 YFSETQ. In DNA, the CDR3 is TGCGCCAGCAGCTTGGATAGCGGGGGCATCTACGAGCAGTACTTC. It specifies CASSLDSGGIYEQYF.

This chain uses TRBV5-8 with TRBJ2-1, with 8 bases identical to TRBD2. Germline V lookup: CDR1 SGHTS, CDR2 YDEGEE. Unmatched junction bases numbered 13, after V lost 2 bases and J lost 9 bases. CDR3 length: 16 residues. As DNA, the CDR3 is TGTGCCAGCAGCTTCTTGGGAGCGGGAGCCCCGGTTGAGCAGTTCTTC. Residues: CASSFLGAGAPVEQFF.

The CDR3 is CASRGGFFTNTEAFF. The DNA of the CDR3 is TGTGCCAGCAGGGGGGGGTTCTTTACGAACACTGAAGCTTTCTTT. The V call is TRBV25-1, the J call TRBJ1-1, with D possibly being TRBD1 (5 bases). CDR1 and CDR2 (germline): MGHDK, SYGVNS. This CDR3 contains 15 residues. The V gene lost 6 bases and the J gene lost 1 base, with 15 bases spanning the gap.

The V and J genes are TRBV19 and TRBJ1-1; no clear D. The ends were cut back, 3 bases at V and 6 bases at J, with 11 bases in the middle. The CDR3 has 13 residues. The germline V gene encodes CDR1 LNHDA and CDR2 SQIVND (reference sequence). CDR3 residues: CASSISLSAEAFF. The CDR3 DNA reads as TGTGCCAGTAGTATTTCGTTGAGCGCTGAAGCTTTCTTT.

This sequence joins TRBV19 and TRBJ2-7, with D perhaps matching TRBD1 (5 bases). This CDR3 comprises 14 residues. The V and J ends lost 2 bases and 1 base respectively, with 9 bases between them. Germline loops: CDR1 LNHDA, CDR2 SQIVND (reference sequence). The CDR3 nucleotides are TGTGCCAGTAGTATATCTGGGGCTTCCTACGAGCAGTACTTC. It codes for CASSISGASYEQYF.

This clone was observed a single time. The DNA for the CDR3 is TGTGCCAGCAGTTTTCCTAGTCGCTCGACAGGGGAGGTAGGGAGCGGGGAGCTGTTTTTT. Translation: CASSFPSRSTGEVGSGELFF. The chain has TRBV28 and TRBJ2-2, with TRBD1 matching over 8 bases. Per the germline V gene, CDR1 is MDHEN and CDR2 is SYDVKM. The trim removed 3 bases at V and 7 bases at J, leaving 22 bases unmatched. This CDR3 spans 20 amino acids.

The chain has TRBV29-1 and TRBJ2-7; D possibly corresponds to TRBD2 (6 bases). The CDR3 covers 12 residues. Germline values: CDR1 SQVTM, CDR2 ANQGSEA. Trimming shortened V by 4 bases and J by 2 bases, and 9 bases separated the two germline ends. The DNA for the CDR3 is TGCAGCGTTGTGGGGGGTCCCTACGAGCAGTACTTC. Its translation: CSVVGGPYEQYF.

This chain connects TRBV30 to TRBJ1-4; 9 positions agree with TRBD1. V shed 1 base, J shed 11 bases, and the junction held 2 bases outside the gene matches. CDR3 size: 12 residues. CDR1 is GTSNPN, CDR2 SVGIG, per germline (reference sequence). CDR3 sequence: CAWSGTGEKLFF. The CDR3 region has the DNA TGTGCCTGGAGTGGGACAGGGGAGAAACTGTTTTTT.

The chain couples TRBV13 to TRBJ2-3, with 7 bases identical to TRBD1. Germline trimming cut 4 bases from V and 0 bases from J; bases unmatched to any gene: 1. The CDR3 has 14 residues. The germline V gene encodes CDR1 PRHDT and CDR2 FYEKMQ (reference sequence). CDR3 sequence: CASSSTGSTDTQYF. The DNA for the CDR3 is TGTGCCAGCAGCTCGACAGGGAGCACAGATACGCAGTATTTT.

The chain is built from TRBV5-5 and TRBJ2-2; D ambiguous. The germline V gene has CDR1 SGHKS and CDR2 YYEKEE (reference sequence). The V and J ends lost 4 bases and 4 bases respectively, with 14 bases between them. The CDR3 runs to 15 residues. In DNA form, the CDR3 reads TGTGCCAGCAGCCTCCCGGCTGGCGGCACCGGGGAGCTGTTTTTT. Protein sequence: CASSLPAGGTGELFF.

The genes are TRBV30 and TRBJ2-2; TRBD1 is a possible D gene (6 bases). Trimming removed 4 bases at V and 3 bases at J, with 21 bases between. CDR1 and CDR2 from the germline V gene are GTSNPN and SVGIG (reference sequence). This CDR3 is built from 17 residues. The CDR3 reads CAWNGFLQGPYTGELFF. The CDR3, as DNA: TGTGCCTGGAATGGTTTCTTACAGGGCCCTTACACCGGGGAGCTGTTTTTT. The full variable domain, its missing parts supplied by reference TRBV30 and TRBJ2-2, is SQTIHQWPATLVQPVGSPLSLECTVEGTSNPNLYWYRQAAGRGLQLLFYSVGIGQISSEVPQNLSASRPQDRQFILSSKKLLLSDSGFYLCAWNGFLQGPYTGELFFGEGSRLTVL.

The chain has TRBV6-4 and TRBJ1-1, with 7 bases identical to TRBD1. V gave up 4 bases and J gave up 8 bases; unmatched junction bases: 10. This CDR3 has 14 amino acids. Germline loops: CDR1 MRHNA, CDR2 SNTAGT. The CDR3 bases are TGTGCCAGCAGTGTGGGCAGGGGGTCGGTGGAAGCTTTCTTT. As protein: CASSVGRGSVEAFF.

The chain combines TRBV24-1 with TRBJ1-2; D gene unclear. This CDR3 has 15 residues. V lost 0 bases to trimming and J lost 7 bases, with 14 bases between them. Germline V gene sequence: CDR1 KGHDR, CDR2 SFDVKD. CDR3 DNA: TGTGCCACCAGTGATTTGTCGGGAGGAACTGGTGGCTACACCTTC. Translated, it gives CATSDLSGGTGGYTF.

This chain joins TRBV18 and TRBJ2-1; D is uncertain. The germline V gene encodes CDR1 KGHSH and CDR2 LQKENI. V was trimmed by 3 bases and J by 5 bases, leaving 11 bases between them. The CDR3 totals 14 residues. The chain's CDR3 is CASSPPRGNNEQFF. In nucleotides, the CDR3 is TGTGCCAGCTCACCCCCCAGAGGAAACAATGAGCAGTTCTTC.

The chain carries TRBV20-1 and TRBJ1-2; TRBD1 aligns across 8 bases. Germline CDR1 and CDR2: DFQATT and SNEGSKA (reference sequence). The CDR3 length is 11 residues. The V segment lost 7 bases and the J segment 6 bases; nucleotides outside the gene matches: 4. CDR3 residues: CSGGQGHGYTF. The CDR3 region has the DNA TGCAGTGGTGGACAGGGTCATGGCTACACCTTC.

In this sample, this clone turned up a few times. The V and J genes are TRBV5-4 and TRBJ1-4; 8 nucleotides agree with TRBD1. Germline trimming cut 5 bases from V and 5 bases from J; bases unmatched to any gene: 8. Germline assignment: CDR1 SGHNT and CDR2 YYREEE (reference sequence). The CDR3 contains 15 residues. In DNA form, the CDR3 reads TGTGCCAGCAGTCGTACAGGGGGGGAAAATGAAAAACTGTTTTTT. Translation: CASSRTGGENEKLFF.

The CDR3 DNA is TGTGCCAGCAGTTCTCCACGACTAGCGGTGTCCTACGAGCAGTACTTC. This translates into CASSSPRLAVSYEQYF. The chain links TRBV2 to TRBJ2-7, with 9 positions matching TRBD2. Germline values: CDR1 SNHLY, CDR2 FYNNEI. The CDR3 is 16 amino acids. The trim removed 5 bases at V and 1 base at J, leaving 9 bases unmatched.

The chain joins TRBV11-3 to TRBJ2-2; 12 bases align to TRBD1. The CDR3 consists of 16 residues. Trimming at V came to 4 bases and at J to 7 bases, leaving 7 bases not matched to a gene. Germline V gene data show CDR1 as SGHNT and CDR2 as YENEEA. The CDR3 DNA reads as TGTGCCAGCAGCTCACCGGGACAGGGGGCGATCGGGGAGCTGTTTTTT. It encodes CASSSPGQGAIGELFF.